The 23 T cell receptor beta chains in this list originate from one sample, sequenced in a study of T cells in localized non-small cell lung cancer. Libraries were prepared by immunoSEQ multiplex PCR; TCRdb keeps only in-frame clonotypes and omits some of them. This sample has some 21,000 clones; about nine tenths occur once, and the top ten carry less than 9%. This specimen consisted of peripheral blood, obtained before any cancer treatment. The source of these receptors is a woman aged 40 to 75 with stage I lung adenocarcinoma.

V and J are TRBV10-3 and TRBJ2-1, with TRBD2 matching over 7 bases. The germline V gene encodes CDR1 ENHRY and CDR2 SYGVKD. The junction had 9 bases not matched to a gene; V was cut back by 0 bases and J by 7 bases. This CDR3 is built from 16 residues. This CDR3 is CAISESILTSPNEQFF. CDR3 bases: TGTGCCATCAGTGAGTCGATTTTGACTAGCCCTAATGAGCAGTTCTTC.

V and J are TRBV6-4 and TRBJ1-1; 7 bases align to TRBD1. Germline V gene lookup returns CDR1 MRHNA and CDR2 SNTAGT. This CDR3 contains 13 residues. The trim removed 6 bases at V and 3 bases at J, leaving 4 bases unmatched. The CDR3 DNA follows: TGTGCCAGCAGCCCCGACAGGGACACTGAAGCTTTCTTT. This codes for CASSPDRDTEAFF.

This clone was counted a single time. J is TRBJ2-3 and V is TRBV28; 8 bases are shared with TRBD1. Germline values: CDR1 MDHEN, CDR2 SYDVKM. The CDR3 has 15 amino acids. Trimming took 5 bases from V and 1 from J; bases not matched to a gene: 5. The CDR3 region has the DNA TGTGCCAGCAGTCCAGTGGGACAGGGCACAGATACGCAGTATTTT. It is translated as CASSPVGQGTDTQYF.

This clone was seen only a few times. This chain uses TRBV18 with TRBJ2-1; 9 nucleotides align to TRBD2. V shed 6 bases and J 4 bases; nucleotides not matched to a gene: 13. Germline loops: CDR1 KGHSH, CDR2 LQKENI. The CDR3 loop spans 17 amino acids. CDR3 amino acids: CASSIESVAGVYNEQFF. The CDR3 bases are TGTGCCAGCTCTATTGAGTCGGTAGCGGGAGTATACAATGAGCAGTTCTTC.

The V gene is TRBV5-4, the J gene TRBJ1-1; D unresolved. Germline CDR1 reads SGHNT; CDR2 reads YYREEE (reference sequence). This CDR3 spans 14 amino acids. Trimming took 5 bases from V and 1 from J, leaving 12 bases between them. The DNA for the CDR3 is TGTGCCAGCAGTTTTTTAGTAGGGAACACTGAAGCTTTCTTT. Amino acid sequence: CASSFLVGNTEAFF.

The CDR3 DNA sequence: TGCGCCAGCAGCTCGCGGACAGGGAGAACCAGCGAGCGGGGAGGCAATGAGCAGTTCTTC. Amino acid sequence: CASSSRTGRTSERGGNEQFF. This chain uses TRBV4-1 with TRBJ2-1, with a weak D call TRBD1 (8 bases). The V gene lost 5 bases and the J gene lost 6 bases, with 32 bases spanning the gap. The CDR3 loop spans 20 amino acids. Germline values: CDR1 MGHRA, CDR2 YSYEKL.

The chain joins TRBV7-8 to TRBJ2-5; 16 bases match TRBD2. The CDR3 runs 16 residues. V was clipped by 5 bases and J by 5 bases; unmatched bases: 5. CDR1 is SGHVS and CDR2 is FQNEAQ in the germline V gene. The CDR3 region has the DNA TGTGCCAGCAGCCCACCGGGACTAGCGGGGGGGGAGACCCAGTACTTC. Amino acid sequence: CASSPPGLAGGETQYF.

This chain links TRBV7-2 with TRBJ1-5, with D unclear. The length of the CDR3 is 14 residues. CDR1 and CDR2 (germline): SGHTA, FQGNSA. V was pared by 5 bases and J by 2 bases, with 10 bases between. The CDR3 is CASSHLSGNQPQHF. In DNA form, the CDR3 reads TGTGCCAGCAGCCATTTAAGCGGCAATCAGCCCCAGCATTTT.

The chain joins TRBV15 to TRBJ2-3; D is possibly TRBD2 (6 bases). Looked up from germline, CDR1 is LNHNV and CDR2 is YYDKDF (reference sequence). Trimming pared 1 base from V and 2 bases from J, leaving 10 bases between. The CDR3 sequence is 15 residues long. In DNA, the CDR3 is TGTGCCACCAGCAGAGGGAGGGGAAACACAGATACGCAGTATTTT. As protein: CATSRGRGNTDTQYF.

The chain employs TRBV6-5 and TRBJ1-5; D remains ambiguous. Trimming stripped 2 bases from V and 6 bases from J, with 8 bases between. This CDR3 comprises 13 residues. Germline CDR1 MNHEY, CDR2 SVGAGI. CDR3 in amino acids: CASSYGGSQPQHF. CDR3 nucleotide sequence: TGTGCCAGCAGTTACGGTGGGAGTCAGCCCCAGCATTTT.

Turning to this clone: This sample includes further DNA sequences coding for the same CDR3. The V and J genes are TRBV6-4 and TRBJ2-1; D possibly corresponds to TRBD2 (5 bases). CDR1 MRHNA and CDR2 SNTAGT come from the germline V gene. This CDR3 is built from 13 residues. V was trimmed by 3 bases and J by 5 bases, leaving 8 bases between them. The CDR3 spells CASSEGENNEQFF. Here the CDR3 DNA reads TGTGCCAGCAGTGAGGGAGAAAACAATGAGCAGTTCTTC.

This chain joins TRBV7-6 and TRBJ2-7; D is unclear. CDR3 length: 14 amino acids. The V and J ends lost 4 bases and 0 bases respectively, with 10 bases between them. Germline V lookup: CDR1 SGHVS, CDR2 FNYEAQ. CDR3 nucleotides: TGTGCCAGCAGCTCCGAAAGGAGCTCCTACGAGCAGTACTTC. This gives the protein CASSSERSSYEQYF.

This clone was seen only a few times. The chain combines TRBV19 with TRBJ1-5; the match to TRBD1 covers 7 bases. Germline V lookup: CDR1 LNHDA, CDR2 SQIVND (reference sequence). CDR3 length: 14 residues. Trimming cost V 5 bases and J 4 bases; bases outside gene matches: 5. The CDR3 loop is CASSSRQGNQPQHF. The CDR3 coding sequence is TGTGCCAGTAGTTCCAGACAGGGTAATCAGCCCCAGCATTTT.

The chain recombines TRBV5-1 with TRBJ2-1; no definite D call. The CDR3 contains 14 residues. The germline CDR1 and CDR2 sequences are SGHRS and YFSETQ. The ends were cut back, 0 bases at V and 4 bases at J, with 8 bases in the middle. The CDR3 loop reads CASSLDPGYNEQFF. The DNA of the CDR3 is TGCGCCAGCAGCTTGGATCCAGGATACAATGAGCAGTTCTTC.

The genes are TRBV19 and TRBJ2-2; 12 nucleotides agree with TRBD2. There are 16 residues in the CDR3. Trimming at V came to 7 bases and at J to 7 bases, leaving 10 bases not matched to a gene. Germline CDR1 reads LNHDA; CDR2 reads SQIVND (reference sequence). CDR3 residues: CASNPLAGGLHGELFF. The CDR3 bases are TGTGCCAGTAATCCACTAGCGGGAGGATTGCACGGGGAGCTGTTTTTT.

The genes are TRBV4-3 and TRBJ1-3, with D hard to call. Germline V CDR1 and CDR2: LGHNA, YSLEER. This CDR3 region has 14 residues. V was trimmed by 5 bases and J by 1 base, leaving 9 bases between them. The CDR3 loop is CASSEKGSGNTIYF. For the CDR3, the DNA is TGCGCCAGCAGCGAAAAGGGTTCTGGAAACACCATATATTTT.

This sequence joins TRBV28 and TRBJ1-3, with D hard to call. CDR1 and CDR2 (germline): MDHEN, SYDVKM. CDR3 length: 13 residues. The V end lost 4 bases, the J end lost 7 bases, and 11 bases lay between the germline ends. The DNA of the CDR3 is TGTGCCAGCAGTTCGTTAGGCTTGAACACCATATATTTT. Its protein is CASSSLGLNTIYF. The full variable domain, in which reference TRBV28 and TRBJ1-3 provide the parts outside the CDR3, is DVKVTQSSRYLVKRTGEKVFLECVQDMDHENMFWYRQDPGLGLRLIYFSYDVKMKEKGDIPEGYSVSREKKERFSLILESASTNQTSMYLCASSSLGLNTIYFGEGSWLTVV.

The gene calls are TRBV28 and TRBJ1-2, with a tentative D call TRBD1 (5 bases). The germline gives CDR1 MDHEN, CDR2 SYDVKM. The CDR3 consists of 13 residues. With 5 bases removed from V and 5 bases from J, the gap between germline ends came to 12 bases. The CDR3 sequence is CASSLGTQYGYTF. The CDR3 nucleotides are TGTGCCAGCAGTCTCGGGACTCAGTATGGCTACACCTTC.

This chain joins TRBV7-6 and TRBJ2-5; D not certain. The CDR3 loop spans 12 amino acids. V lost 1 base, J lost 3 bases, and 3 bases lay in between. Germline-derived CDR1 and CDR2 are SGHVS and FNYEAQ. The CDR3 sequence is CASSLGEETQYF. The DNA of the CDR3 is TGTGCCAGCAGCTTAGGTGAAGAGACCCAGTACTTC. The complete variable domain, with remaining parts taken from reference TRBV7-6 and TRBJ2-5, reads GAGVSQSPRYKVTKRGQDVALRCDPISGHVSLYWYRQALGQGPEFLTYFNYEAQQDKSGLPNDRFSAERPEGSISTLTIQRTEQRDSAMYRCASSLGEETQYFGPGTRLLVL.

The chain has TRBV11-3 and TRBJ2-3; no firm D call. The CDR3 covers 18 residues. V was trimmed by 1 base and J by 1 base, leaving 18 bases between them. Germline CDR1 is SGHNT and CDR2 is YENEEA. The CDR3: CASSLGEGRPRGTDTQYF. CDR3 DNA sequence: TGTGCCAGCAGCTTAGGGGAAGGGCGGCCCAGAGGCACAGATACGCAGTATTTT.

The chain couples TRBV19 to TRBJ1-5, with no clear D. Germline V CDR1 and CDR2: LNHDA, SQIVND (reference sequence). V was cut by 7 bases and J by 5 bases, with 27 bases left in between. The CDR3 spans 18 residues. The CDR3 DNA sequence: TGTGCCAGTACCCTATCGGGAGGAGGGCGAAGGTTAGATCAGCCCCAGCATTTT. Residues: CASTLSGGGRRLDQPQHF.

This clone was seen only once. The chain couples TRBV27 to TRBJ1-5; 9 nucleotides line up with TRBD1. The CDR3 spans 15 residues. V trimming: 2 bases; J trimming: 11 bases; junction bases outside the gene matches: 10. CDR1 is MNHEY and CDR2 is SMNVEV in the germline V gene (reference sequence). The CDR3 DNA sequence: TGTGCCAGCAGTTTAGAATGGGGACAGGGAAATACCCAGCATTTT. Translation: CASSLEWGQGNTQHF.

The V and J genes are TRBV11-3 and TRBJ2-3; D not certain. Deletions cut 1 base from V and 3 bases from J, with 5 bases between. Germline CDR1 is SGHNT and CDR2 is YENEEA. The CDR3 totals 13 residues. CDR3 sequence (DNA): TGTGCCAGCAGCTTAGTTACTACAGATACGCAGTATTTT. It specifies CASSLVTTDTQYF. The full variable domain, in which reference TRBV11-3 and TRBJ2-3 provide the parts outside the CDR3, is EAGVVQSPRYKIIEKKQPVAFWCNPISGHNTLYWYLQNLGQGPELLIRYENEEAVDDSQLPKDRFSAERLKGVDSTLKIQPAELGDSAVYLCASSLVTTDTQYFGPGTRLTVL.